Shown below are 7 T cell receptor beta chains from a single sample sequenced in a study of somatic mutations in cytotoxic T cells in rheumatoid arthritis. Only in-frame clones appear in the TCRdb table, and some are missing; sequencing was by immunoSEQ multiplex PCR. The sample yields more than 11,000 clones, roughly 72% seen once. Sequencing was performed on CD8+ T cells sorted from blood. Receptors originate from an adult with rheumatoid arthritis.

In its sample, this clone was seen once. This CDR3 reads CASSFAGNTEAFF. The CDR3 DNA reads as TGTGCCAGCAGTTTCGCGGGGAACACTGAAGCTTTCTTT. The J gene is TRBJ1-1, the V gene TRBV27; D is unresolved. Trimming took off 3 bases at V and 1 base at J, with 6 bases between the two ends. This CDR3 has 13 amino acids. Germline CDR1 MNHEY, CDR2 SMNVEV (reference sequence).

The chain is built from TRBV28 and TRBJ1-5; perhaps TRBD1 as D (5 bases). The CDR3 runs to 15 residues. Trimming cost V 2 bases and J 0 bases, with 8 bases left between them. In germline, CDR1 is MDHEN, CDR2 SYDVKM. In DNA form, the CDR3 reads TGTGCCAGCAGTTTAGTCAGGGCTAGCAATCAGCCCCAGCATTTT. Its translation: CASSLVRASNQPQHF.

This clone was observed a handful of times. The chain links TRBV19 to TRBJ2-1; TRBD2 matches 10 bases. The CDR3 covers 15 residues. Germline-derived CDR1 and CDR2 are LNHDA and SQIVND (reference sequence). J lost 10 bases, V lost 3 bases, and 9 bases had no gene match. The CDR3 here is CASSITSGALMEQFF. In DNA, the CDR3 is TGTGCCAGTAGTATTACTAGCGGGGCTTTAATGGAGCAGTTCTTC.

This clone was seen once. The V gene is TRBV7-6, the J gene TRBJ1-3, with D maybe TRBD1 (5 bases). The CDR3 has 15 residues. V lost 2 bases, J lost 1 base, and 9 bases lay in between. Germline V CDR1 and CDR2: SGHVS, FNYEAQ. CDR3 coding DNA: TGTGCCAGCAGCTTAAGCGGGGGATCTGGAAACACCATATATTTT. Amino acids: CASSLSGGSGNTIYF.

The chain carries TRBV6-1 and TRBJ2-7, with D unclear. V was shortened by 0 bases and J by 3 bases, with 12 bases between the two germline ends. The CDR3 spans 15 residues. Germline V gene data show CDR1 as MNHNS and CDR2 as SASEGT. The CDR3 loop reads CASSEAPGSHYEQYF. Here the CDR3 DNA reads TGTGCCAGCAGTGAAGCCCCCGGCAGCCACTACGAGCAGTACTTC.

The rearrangement uses TRBV19 and TRBJ1-1; D perhaps matches TRBD1 (5 bases). There are 14 residues in the CDR3. Germline values: CDR1 LNHDA, CDR2 SQIVND (reference sequence). Trimming removed 3 bases at V and 1 base at J, with 9 bases between. CDR3 protein: CASSIWGGNTEAFF. The CDR3 region has the DNA TGTGCCAGTAGTATTTGGGGGGGGAACACTGAAGCTTTCTTT.

The J gene is TRBJ1-2, the V gene TRBV4-1; a weak D match, TRBD1 (5 bases). V gave up 3 bases and J gave up 2 bases, with 13 bases separating them. Germline-derived CDR1 and CDR2 are MGHRA and YSYEKL. This CDR3 spans 15 amino acids. The CDR3 DNA reads TGCGCCAGCAGCCAGGAGGGGAGGACGAACTATGGCTACACCTTC. As protein: CASSQEGRTNYGYTF.